This T cell receptor (beta chain) was captured in a study of CD8+CD57+ T cells in acquired aplastic anemia. Study outcomes and limitations: Overlap between patients and controls comprised twenty-nine CD8+ CDR3 sequences. CD8+ Simpson's diversity did not differ significantly between patients and controls.

There are a few counts of this clonotype. The antigen is undetermined. Profiles of TCR beta VDJ and CDR3 were generated from a genomic DNA template. TCRdb reprocessed the reads with MiXCR, giving one entry per CDR3 protein. Of approximately 270,000 distinct CDR3 sequences in the sample, 45% to 65% were seen once. This CDR3 region has 13 residues. V lost 4 bases, J lost 8 bases, and 14 bases lay in between. V is TRBV12-3 or TRBV12-4 and J is TRBJ1-2; maybe TRBD1 (6 bases). Sequenced: sorted CD4+, CD8+, or CD8+CD57+ T cells (not recorded which) from PBMCs. The source of this sequence is a human donor with severe aplastic anemia or a healthy control (not recorded which). For the CDR3, the DNA is TGTGCCAGCAGTTCCTACAGGGTCCAGGGCTACACCTTC. This encodes CASSSYRVQGYTF.